This T cell receptor (beta chain) derives from a study of T cells after yellow fever vaccination. 5'RACE template switching produced TCR cDNA carrying a universal primer site and UMIs. MiXCR, run by TCRdb on the 5' RACE reads, gives a single entry per CDR3 protein. The sample contains about 550,000 distinct CDR3 sequences, less than 20% of which appear only once. This clonotype was detected many times. Its target is unknown. Broader study findings: Clonotypes shared by both compartments, CD4 and CD8, made up a small share. The booster response re-showed most primary clones: approximately 97% CD4, approximately 90% CD8.

The material was PBMCs, obtained 15 days after the yellow fever booster vaccination. This TCR was recovered from a man aged 25-45 years who received the YFV17D yellow fever vaccine.

The CDR3 region has the DNA TGTGCCAGCCGACGAGATGGGGACTTCTACGAGCAGTACTTC. Its translation: CASRRDGDFYEQYF. This chain connects TRBV3-1 to TRBJ2-7, with D possibly being TRBD2 (6 bases). Germline-derived CDR1 and CDR2 are LGHDT and YNNKEL (reference sequence). V lost 8 bases to trimming and J lost 3 bases, with 17 bases between them. This CDR3 region has 14 residues.